This TCR beta chain was sequenced during a study of identical twins. Study observations and caveats: Researchers reported weaker excess twin sharing in beta out-of-frame sequences.

One entry per CDR3 protein results from TCRdb running MiXCR on the 5' RACE reads. The sample yields some 1,600,000 distinct CDR3 sequences, 25% to 35% seen once. Donors were all healthy Caucasians. The CDR3 sequence is 12 residues long. The V gene's germline CDR1 is DFQATT and CDR2 SNEGSKA (reference sequence). The V end was cut by 5 bases, the J end by 6 bases, with 10 bases between. As concerns this clonotype: Its target is not known.

The clonotype comes from a newborn girl in good health. Input material: cord blood. V and J are TRBV20-1 and TRBJ2-2; the D is unclear. This chain's CDR3 is CSASSPAGELFF. CDR3 nucleotides: TGCAGTGCTTCCTCGCCGGCCGGGGAGCTGTTTTTT.